These 17 T cell receptor beta chains originate from one sample sequenced in a study of blood T cell repertoires in COVID-19. Profiling relied on immunoSEQ multiplex PCR, and the TCRdb table lists in-frame clones only, not all of them. This table holds just under 350,000 clones, about 90% found once. Sequenced input: peripheral blood. The receptors derive from a woman in her seventies with COVID-19, enrolled during active disease.

This chain uses TRBV13 with TRBJ2-7, with 11 positions matching TRBD1. V trimming: 5 bases; J trimming: 5 bases; junction bases outside the gene matches: 5. The CDR3 covers 14 residues. CDR1 is PRHDT, CDR2 FYEKMQ, per germline (reference sequence). The CDR3 reads CASSRTGGMDEQYF. The CDR3 DNA reads as TGTGCCAGCAGCCGGACAGGGGGCATGGACGAGCAGTACTTC.

This clone was counted once. The rearrangement joins TRBV7-9 to TRBJ1-2; maybe TRBD1 (5 bases). The CDR3 has 13 amino acids. The V and J ends lost 5 bases and 1 base respectively, with 8 bases between them. Germline CDR1 reads SEHNR; CDR2 reads FQNEAQ (reference sequence). The CDR3 region has the DNA TGTGCCAGCAGCCCGGACATTAACTATGGCTACACCTTC. Translation gives CASSPDINYGYTF.

The genes are TRBV2 and TRBJ2-7; TRBD2 matches 10 bases. CDR3 length equals 14 residues. Germline V CDR1 and CDR2: SNHLY, FYNNEI. With 10 bases clipped from V and 6 bases from J, the junction kept 12 bases outside the gene matches. The CDR3 spells CATRIGTSVSEQYF. DNA for the CDR3: TGTGCCACCCGAATCGGGACTAGCGTTAGCGAGCAGTACTTC. The full variable domain, with the rest looked up from reference TRBV2 and TRBJ2-7, is EPEVTQTPSHQVTQMGQEVILRCVPISNHLYFYWYRQILGQKVEFLVSFYNNEISEKSEIFDDQFSVERPDGSNFTLKIRSTKLEDSAMYFCATRIGTSVSEQYFGPGTRLTVT.

The rearrangement links TRBV10-3 to TRBJ2-7; perhaps TRBD1 as D (5 bases). V was cut by 3 bases and J by 4 bases, with 7 bases left in between. The CDR3 consists of 12 residues. Germline V gene sequence: CDR1 ENHRY, CDR2 SYGVKD. CDR3 bases: TGTGCCATCAGTGAAGGGGTTTACGAGCAGTACTTC. Encoded protein: CAISEGVYEQYF.

The V call is TRBV7-2, the J call TRBJ1-1; perhaps TRBD1 as D (5 bases). Germline V gene sequence: CDR1 SGHTA, CDR2 FQGNSA. With 7 bases removed from V and 5 bases from J, the gap between germline ends came to 14 bases. This CDR3 region has 13 residues. CDR3 DNA: TGTGCCAGCACTTTAATGGGGGGTACTGAAGCTTTCTTT. It encodes CASTLMGGTEAFF.

This chain links TRBV7-2 with TRBJ1-1; TRBD1 is a possible D gene (6 bases). The CDR3 consists of 16 residues. The V end was cut by 6 bases, the J end by 0 bases, with 17 bases between. In germline, CDR1 is SGHTA, CDR2 FQGNSA. CDR3 amino acids: CASSFSSGTMNTEAFF. CDR3 nucleotides: TGTGCCAGCAGTTTCTCCTCAGGGACAATGAACACTGAAGCTTTCTTT.

This chain uses TRBV29-1 with TRBJ1-1, with D possibly TRBD1 on 6 matching bases. Germline values: CDR1 SQVTM, CDR2 ANQGSEA. Trimming took off 6 bases at V and 4 bases at J, with 15 bases between the two ends. CDR3 size: 13 residues. In DNA form, the CDR3 reads TGCAGCGTCGGGAGGGGGAGGAGCACTGAAGCTTTCTTT. This gives the protein CSVGRGRSTEAFF.

The rearrangement uses TRBV4-1 and TRBJ2-1, with 10 bases aligning to TRBD2. CDR1 is MGHRA and CDR2 is YSYEKL in the germline V gene. This CDR3 contains 17 residues. After removal of 1 base from V and 6 bases from J, the junction contained 9 bases not matched to a gene. The CDR3 sequence: CASSQVLAGVIGNEQFF. As DNA, the CDR3 is TGCGCCAGCAGCCAAGTTCTAGCGGGGGTAATCGGCAATGAGCAGTTCTTC.

The gene calls are TRBV6-5 and TRBJ1-1; D is ambiguous. V was clipped by 7 bases and J by 5 bases, with 17 bases between them. CDR1 is MNHEY and CDR2 is SVGAGI in the germline V gene. The CDR3 has 14 amino acids. Here the CDR3 DNA reads TGTGCCAGCACCTTAACTGGAGGGAATACTGAAGCTTTCTTT. This gives the protein CASTLTGGNTEAFF.

The chain carries TRBV7-2 and TRBJ1-2; D is unclear. Deletions cut 1 base from V and 4 bases from J, with 7 bases between. This CDR3 comprises 13 residues. Germline CDR1 SGHTA, CDR2 FQGNSA. The CDR3 here is CASSLEWAYGYTF. In nucleotides, the CDR3 is TGTGCCAGCAGCTTAGAGTGGGCCTATGGCTACACCTTC.

The chain uses TRBV3-1 (or the pseudogene TRBV3-2) and TRBJ1-1, with a tentative D call TRBD1 (5 bases). V shed 6 bases and J shed 1 base, with 15 bases lying between them. Germline lookup yields CDR1 LGHDT and CDR2 YNNKEL (reference sequence). CDR3 length equals 15 residues. The CDR3 protein is CASRRGHSENTEAFF. Here the CDR3 DNA reads TGTGCCAGCAGACGAGGACACTCGGAGAACACTGAAGCTTTCTTT.

The genes are TRBV29-1 and TRBJ1-3; unclear D gene. The CDR3 contains 12 residues. Looked up from germline, CDR1 is SQVTM and CDR2 is ANQGSEA. Trimming took off 4 bases at V and 2 bases at J, with 6 bases between the two ends. The CDR3: CSVAVAGNTIYF. In DNA form, the CDR3 reads TGCAGCGTTGCAGTGGCTGGAAACACCATATATTTT.

The gene calls are TRBV4-1 and TRBJ2-1; 7 nucleotides agree with TRBD1. Germline V gene data show CDR1 as MGHRA and CDR2 as YSYEKL. The trim removed 3 bases at V and 5 bases at J, leaving 4 bases unmatched. This CDR3 comprises 14 residues. The CDR3 region is CASSQLDRDNEQFF. For the CDR3, the DNA is TGCGCCAGCAGCCAGCTAGACAGGGACAATGAGCAGTTCTTC.

This chain joins TRBV29-1 and TRBJ2-3; no definite D call. The CDR3 sequence is 13 residues long. V lost 4 bases and J 2 bases, leaving 10 bases between the germline ends. The V gene's germline CDR1 is SQVTM and CDR2 ANQGSEA. The CDR3 region is CSVVTLLTDTQYF. The CDR3 DNA is TGCAGCGTTGTAACTCTACTCACAGATACGCAGTATTTT.

This chain joins TRBV11-3 and TRBJ1-1; a weak D match, TRBD1 (6 bases). The V end was cut by 5 bases, the J end by 3 bases, with 16 bases between. The CDR3 length is 15 residues. CDR1 is SGHNT, CDR2 YENEEA, per germline. The CDR3 loop reads CASSQGRGTDTEAFF. The CDR3, as DNA: TGTGCCAGCAGCCAGGGGAGGGGAACTGACACTGAAGCTTTCTTT.

This clone was recorded only once. The chain joins TRBV6-5 to TRBJ1-2, with D hard to call. CDR3 size: 13 residues. Germline CDR1 is MNHEY and CDR2 is SVGAGI. Trimming stripped 10 bases from V and 3 bases from J, with 15 bases between. The CDR3 region is CATLRTEDYGYTF. Here the CDR3 DNA reads TGTGCCACCCTAAGGACGGAGGACTATGGCTACACCTTC.

J is TRBJ2-3 and V is TRBV19; 13 positions match TRBD2. Germline V gene data show CDR1 as LNHDA and CDR2 as SQIVND (reference sequence). The V segment lost 6 bases and the J segment 1 base; nucleotides outside the gene matches: 7. This CDR3 has 17 residues. CDR3 DNA: TGTGCCAGTAGCGTTCCTGGGACTAGCGGGGGCACAGATACGCAGTATTTT. Its translation: CASSVPGTSGGTDTQYF.